This T cell receptor beta chain was sequenced for a study of regulatory dendritic cells for organ transplantation. The wider study: Day 6 dendritic cell cultures were stimulated with LPS.

Allogeneic regulatory or mature dendritic cells were co-cultured for roughly five days with CFSE-labeled sorted T cells at 1:10. This clone has just one count. Its target is unknown. CDR1 is MNHEY and CDR2 is SVGAGI in the germline V gene. CDR3 size: 15 residues. With 1 base removed from V and 1 base from J, the gap between germline ends came to 9 bases. Profiled with immunoSEQ multiplex PCR; TCRdb holds only in-frame clones, not every one. This sample yields about 20,000 clones, of which over 75% are seen a single time; 0.55% to 0.85% belongs to the top ten. Study results and limitations: The authors noted considerable between-person heterogeneity in alloreactive memory CD8+ cells.

This chain uses TRBV6-5 with TRBJ2-3; possibly TRBD1 or TRBD2 for D (5 bases each). Sample: naive CD4+ T cells from blood cultured with regulatory dendritic cells. Noted subset: CD45RA+ naive T cells. The sequence was collected from a human donor in good health. The CDR3 region has the DNA TGTGCCAGCAGTTACTTTGGGACGGGCACAGATACGCAGTATTTT. The encoded protein is CASSYFGTGTDTQYF.